A single sample gave rise to the 3 T cell receptor beta chains below, sequenced in a study of cytomegalovirus exposure and HLA in healthy donors. PCR involved 60 Vbeta and 13 Jbeta primers. Assay: immunoSEQ multiplex PCR; the TCRdb copy retains only in-frame clones and omits some. The sample lists under 200,000 clones, less than 80% occurring once. Material for sequencing was PBMCs. The receptors stem from a woman aged 40 to 50 in good health and CMV-seronegative.

The chain joins TRBV28 to TRBJ2-3; 11 bases match TRBD2. The V gene's germline CDR1 is MDHEN and CDR2 SYDVKM. The CDR3 covers 16 residues. Germline trimming cut 8 bases from V and 0 bases from J; bases unmatched to any gene: 7. CDR3: CASLSSSGRSTDTQYF. CDR3 coding DNA: TGTGCCAGCCTGTCTTCTAGCGGGAGGAGCACAGATACGCAGTATTTT.

The rearrangement uses TRBV30 and TRBJ2-5; maybe TRBD1 (6 bases). The V end was cut by 0 bases, the J end by 10 bases, with 9 bases between. Germline-derived CDR1 and CDR2 are GTSNPN and SVGIG (reference sequence). CDR3 length: 11 amino acids. The CDR3 DNA reads TGTGCCTGGAGTGTACAGGGCTTCCAGTACTTC. It encodes CAWSVQGFQYF.

The genes are TRBV27 and TRBJ2-1; 10 bases map to TRBD2. The CDR3 is 17 residues long. Germline V CDR1 and CDR2: MNHEY, SMNVEV (reference sequence). The J segment lost 3 bases and the V segment lost 3 bases, leaving 8 bases of the junction unmatched. This CDR3 is CASSFLVAGGDYNEQFF. The CDR3 region has the DNA TGTGCCAGCAGTTTCCTCGTAGCGGGAGGAGACTACAATGAGCAGTTCTTC.